This T cell receptor (beta chain) was sequenced for a study of OX40 agonist ivuxolimab in advanced cancers. With respect to the entire study: Ivuxolimab was a fully human IgG2 agonistic monoclonal antibody targeting the costimulatory receptor OX40 (CD134). Intravenous ivuxolimab was administered to patients every 2 weeks at six dose levels: 0.01, 0.1, 0.3, 1.5, 3 and 10 mg/kg. In the dose-escalation cohort, 75% to 85% of patients were male, and the mean age was roughly 60 years with a range of roughly 20 to 80. The point of sequencing TCRbeta in the periphery was to test whether ivuxolimab changed TCR sequence diversity and drove clonal T-cell expansion. The paper covers the monotherapy dose-escalation part of the phase I ivuxolimab trial, which included N of about 50 patients. Patients were allowed to have had prior anti-PD-1, anti-PD-L1 or anti-CTLA-4 therapy, and more than 30% of the dose-escalation patients had previously received checkpoint inhibitors. Among the approximately 54 dose-escalation patients, around 19 had hepatocellular carcinoma, roughly 15 melanoma, 9 renal cell carcinoma and 9 head and neck cancer. Partial responses occurred in three dose-escalation patients: two with cutaneous melanoma and one with hepatocellular carcinoma.

Points on this clone: No antigen is known for it. No base quality information exists; no much larger clone differs at one position.

Genomic DNA was extracted from sorted cells for sequencing of the TCRbeta CDR3 region. The immunoSEQ Assay was used to sequence the TCRbeta CDR3 regions. Not all clones reach the TCRdb copy of this immuneACCESS table, which keeps in-frame sequences only. Checked studies attribute under half of the gap to unresolved V genes and leave the rest unexplained. The sample table records over 150,000 clones; roughly 94% of these occur just once. The leading ten clones occupy around 0.33% of the sample. Patients with autoimmune disease history or receiving systemic immunosuppression were excluded from the trial. Peripheral blood for TCR sequencing was collected from all dose cohorts at baseline, on cycle 4 day 1, and on cycle 7 day 1. The samples were taken from a phase I, first-in-human, multicenter, open-label dose-escalation trial of ivuxolimab. Adults with locally advanced or metastatic melanoma, renal cell carcinoma, hepatocellular carcinoma or head and neck squamous cell carcinoma were enrolled in the trial. CD4+ and CD8+ T cells were sorted separately from peripheral blood before TCR sequencing.

Points the paper makes about the study in general: Low levels of normalized T-cell clonal expansion were also seen in some nonresponding patients. At doses from 0.1 to 3.0 mg/kg, clonal expansion was seen in both CD4+ and CD8+ blood T cells between baseline and week 6. The antigen specificity of the clonally expanded peripheral T cells was not determined. After ivuxolimab, more expanded clones were found on average in CD8+ T cells than in CD4+ T cells. Partial responders in the 0.1-3.0 mg/kg groups had among the lowest normalized peripheral clonal expansion, especially among CD8+ T cells.

The CDR3 spans 14 residues, from the cysteine through the phenylalanine. The entry retains the CDR3 DNA only, 42 bases that are in frame from base 1. V gives up 0 bases and J gives up 2 bases, and the segment between their germline ends measures 7 bases. For CDR1 and CDR2, the germline V gene lists KGHSH and LQKENI. This TCR was recovered from an adult with an advanced solid tumor such as melanoma, head and neck, liver or kidney cancer. Sequences were derived from CD4+ or CD8+ T cells sorted from blood, sampled in a trial of the OX40 agonist ivuxolimab. The chain uses TRBV18 and TRBJ1-2, with the D gene call left open. The CDR3 protein is CASSPPARNYGYTF. The nucleotide sequence is given as TGTGCCAGCTCACCACCCGCCAGAAACTATGGCTACACCTTC.